The T cell receptor (beta chain) under discussion was sequenced for a study of T cell responses to AZD1222 COVID-19 vaccine. A word on this clone: As yet, its antigen is unknown.

Clones were sequenced by immunoSEQ multiplex PCR, and TCRdb holds only the in-frame ones, with some missing. The data hold fewer than 120,000 clones, with roughly 92% observed a single time. The CDR3 consists of 16 residues. Trimming took 3 bases from V and 0 from J; bases not matched to a gene: 4. CDR1 is SGHVS and CDR2 is FQNEAQ in the germline V gene. Whole-study findings and limits: Spike-specific TCR depth and breadth grew after two AZD1222 doses. The donor cohort was predominantly white British with a female majority, and clonal diversity may have been underestimated. Regions 160-218 and 743-854 dominated among vaccine-associated CD4 TCRs spanning spike.

The sequence was collected from an adult who received the AZD1222 COVID-19 vaccine. The J gene is TRBJ1-5, the V gene TRBV7-8; TRBD1 matches 8 bases. This sample comprised peripheral blood, obtained 28 days after the second AZD1222 dose. CDR3 nucleotides: TGTGCCAGCAGCTTCCAGGGGGCCTATAGCAATCAGCCCCAGCATTTT. Residues: CASSFQGAYSNQPQHF. The variable domain in full, completed from reference TRBV7-8 and TRBJ1-5, reads GAGVSQSPRYKVAKRGQDVALRCDPISGHVSLFWYQQALGQGPEFLTYFQNEAQLDKSGLPSDRFFAERPEGSVSTLKIQRTQQEDSAVYLCASSFQGAYSNQPQHFGDGTRLSIL.